Shown below are 5 T cell receptor beta chains from a single sample sequenced in a study of T cells after yellow fever vaccination. A single record per CDR3 protein comes from TCRdb applying MiXCR to the 5' RACE reads. The table records under 600,000 distinct CDR3 sequences, 20% to 25% of them present only once. Sequencing used PBMCs, obtained less than 25 days after the first yellow fever vaccination. All receptors derive from a man aged 18 to 29 who received the YFV17D yellow fever vaccine.

The chain joins TRBV12-3 or TRBV12-4 to TRBJ2-2; 7 bases match TRBD2. V lost 2 bases to trimming and J lost 12 bases; unmatched junction nucleotides: 9. The CDR3 consists of 14 residues. In DNA, the CDR3 is TGTGCCAGCAGTTTAAACGGGGGGAGGAGGAAGCTGTTTTTT. Its protein is CASSLNGGRRKLFF.

V and J are TRBV27 and TRBJ2-7; tentatively, D is TRBD2 (5 bases). Deletions cut 4 bases from V and 2 bases from J, with 9 bases between. CDR3 length equals 13 residues. Germline V gives CDR1 MNHEY, CDR2 SMNVEV (reference sequence). This chain's CDR3 is CASSYPGAYEQYF. CDR3 DNA sequence: TGTGCCAGCAGTTACCCCGGGGCCTACGAGCAGTACTTC.

The chain recombines TRBV5-1 with TRBJ2-6; D uncertain. The CDR3 extends over 17 amino acids. Trimming took 0 bases from V and 0 from J, leaving 10 bases between them. Germline V CDR1 and CDR2: SGHRS, YFSETQ. The CDR3 reads CASSLGPGPSGANVLTF. CDR3 coding DNA: TGCGCCAGCAGCTTGGGCCCAGGCCCCTCTGGGGCCAACGTCCTGACTTTC.

This clonotype was seen a few times. This sequence joins TRBV4-3 and TRBJ2-7; tentatively, D is TRBD1 or TRBD2 (5 bases each). Trimming removed 0 bases from V and 2 bases from J, with 11 bases in between. The CDR3 is made up of 15 amino acids. Germline V lookup: CDR1 LGHNA, CDR2 YSLEER. The CDR3 region has the DNA TGCGCCAGCAGCCAAGATCGGGACGACGCCTACGAGCAGTACTTC. Residues: CASSQDRDDAYEQYF.

V and J are TRBV7-6 and TRBJ1-2; D unresolved. Germline V gives CDR1 SGHVS, CDR2 FNYEAQ. The CDR3 has 13 residues. V lost 2 bases to trimming and J lost 5 bases, with 9 bases between them. The CDR3 nucleotides are TGTGCCAGCAGCTTAACGGAAACTTATGGCTACACCTTC. Translation: CASSLTETYGYTF.